The clone carrying this T cell receptor beta chain occurred once. The target antigen is unknown. This sample was taken from a study of cytomegalovirus exposure and HLA in healthy donors. Background on the study: The same platform as the roughly 700 first-cohort repertoires was used for the 100 to 150 validation repertoires, a later analysis reported. Findings and caveats of the study: Researchers reported that a few CMV-associated chains were confirmed in vitro as CMV antigen-specific.

These donors were members of the roughly 130-subject validation cohort, a group separate from the approximately 640-subject first cohort. The repertoire was sequenced with immunoSEQ multiplex PCR; TCRdb's copy has only in-frame clones and lacks some. The sample has about 110,000 clones, roughly 88% seen once. Germline lookup yields CDR1 MNHEY and CDR2 SMNVEV (reference sequence). Trimming cost V 0 bases and J 10 bases, with 13 bases left between them. The CDR3 runs to 14 residues. V is TRBV27 and J is TRBJ1-5; possibly TRBD1 for D (5 bases). Source material: PBMCs. The source is a woman aged 18-29 years in good health and CMV-seronegative. CDR3 coding DNA: TGTGCCAGCAGTTTATCCTCCGTGGGGGGACCCCAGCATTTT. Protein product: CASSLSSVGGPQHF.